A selection of T cell receptor beta chains follows, all from one sample in a study of a mutant IDH1 vaccine in newly diagnosed glioma. Their cognate antigens are unknown. TCRdb keeps only in-frame clones here, not all; method: immunoSEQ multiplex PCR. The table lists around 50,000 clones, roughly 84% of them singletons. The source material was PBMCs, sampled from a glioma patient whose treatment included an IDH1 peptide vaccine. The receptors stem from a woman under 30 with glioma. The CDR3 runs from the conserved cysteine through the conserved F or W. D genes are given only for firm matches. Where a row states a size, it is once, few, many or the class of an expanded clone; other rows omit it.

clone_size	v_call	d_call	j_call	cdr3_nt	cdr3_aa
NA	TRBV6-5	TRBD1	TRBJ1-5	TGTGCCAGCAGTTATCGACAGGGCTATCAGCCCCAGCATTTT	CASSYRQGYQPQHF
once	TRBV6-1	NA	TRBJ2-1	TGTGCCAGCAGTGGCCGGGACACATCCTCCTACAATGAGCAGTTCTTC	CASSGRDTSSYNEQFF
NA	TRBV6-4	TRBD1	TRBJ1-2	TGTGCCAGCAGCGCCGGACAGGGCCCCTATGGCTACACCTTC	CASSAGQGPYGYTF
NA	TRBV5-1	TRBD1	TRBJ2-1	TGCGCCAGCAGCTTGCACGGTGGACAGGACAATGAGCAGTTCTTC	CASSLHGGQDNEQFF
few	TRBV27	NA	TRBJ2-3	TGTGCCAGCAGCACTTTAGGGGCCCAGCAGTATTTT	CASSTLGAQQYF
NA	TRBV6-1	TRBD2	TRBJ2-5	TGTGCCAGTCGCCTAGCGGGGGGGTTGGAGACCCAGTACTTC	CASRLAGGLETQYF
NA	TRBV6-6	NA	TRBJ2-5	TGTGCCAGCACCCCCGACAGGCTCCAAGAGACCCAGTACTTC	CASTPDRLQETQYF
few	TRBV10-1	NA	TRBJ1-1	TGCGCCAGCAGGGCTACTCATACCACTGAAGCTTTCTTT	CASRATHTTEAFF
once	TRBV18	NA	TRBJ2-7	TGTGCCAGCTCACTTAGCTCCTACGAGCAGTACTTC	CASSLSSYEQYF
NA	TRBV19	TRBD1	TRBJ2-3	TGTGCCAGTACCACTGGACAGGCCACAGATACGCAGTATTTT	CASTTGQATDTQYF
NA	TRBV5-1	NA	TRBJ1-4	TGCGCCAGCAGCTTGGCCGGCAGCGCAACTAATGAAAAACTGTTTTTT	CASSLAGSATNEKLFF
NA	TRBV9	TRBD1	TRBJ2-1	TGTGCCAGCAGCGTAGTGGCAGGGGGTAACAATGAGCAGTTCTTC	CASSVVAGGNNEQFF
NA	TRBV11-1	NA	TRBJ1-2	NA	CASSFGSGPRAYGYTF
NA	TRBV6-5	TRBD1	TRBJ2-3	TGTGCCAGCAGTCGACAGGGGGTAGATACGCAGTATTTT	CASSRQGVDTQYF
NA	TRBV5-1	TRBD2	TRBJ2-7	TGCGCCAGCAGCGCCGGGCTCTTAACTAGCGGGTTCTACGAGCAGTACTTC	CASSAGLLTSGFYEQYF
NA	TRBV7-2	NA	TRBJ1-1	TGTGCCAGCAGCTTAGCGGGGATGTGGGGCACTGAAGCTTTCTTT	CASSLAGMWGTEAFF
NA	TRBV9	NA	TRBJ2-1	TGTGCCAGCAGCGAACGACAGGTGACTCAACCCTACAATGAGCAGTTCTTC	CASSERQVTQPYNEQFF
few	TRBV19	NA	TRBJ1-1	TGTGCCAGTAGTATCGATTCAGGCAACACTGAAGCTTTCTTT	CASSIDSGNTEAFF
NA	TRBV18	NA	TRBJ1-1	TGTGCCAGCTCAATGGAACACTACACTGAAGCTTTCTTT	CASSMEHYTEAFF
NA	TRBV6-1	NA	TRBJ1-2	TGTGCCAGCGGGGCAGGGGCGGGTGGCTACACCTTC	CASGAGAGGYTF
few	TRBV4-1	NA	TRBJ1-1	TGCGCCAGCAGCCAGCATGGGTTGGGTAGGGGAGGGACTGAAGCTTTCTTT	CASSQHGLGRGGTEAFF
NA	TRBV29-1	NA	TRBJ1-2	TGCAGCGTTGACGGAACAGGGACGTGGGGCTACACCTTC	CSVDGTGTWGYTF
NA	TRBV7-9	NA	TRBJ1-1	TGTGCCAGCAGCTTAGGCTGGGGCGAGGGGAGCACTGAAGCTTTCTTT	CASSLGWGEGSTEAFF
NA	TRBV27	NA	TRBJ1-5	TGTGCCAGCAGTTTGGATAATAGCAATCAGCCCCAGCATTTT	CASSLDNSNQPQHF
NA	TRBV4-1	NA	TRBJ2-2	TGCGCCTCGGAGGGGGATGCCGGGGAGCTGTTTTTT	CASEGDAGELFF
NA	TRBV6-6	TRBD1	TRBJ1-5	TGTGCCAGCAGTGGACAGGGACGAAATCAGCCCCAGCATTTT	CASSGQGRNQPQHF
NA	TRBV6-1	TRBD2	TRBJ2-3	TGTGCCAGCCGTGATAGCGGGAGTTTGGCAGATACGCAGTATTTT	CASRDSGSLADTQYF